The rows below give T cell receptor beta chains drawn from one sample of a study of response to subunit inactivated influenza vaccine. TCRdb redid the calling of the RT-PCR reads with MiXCR, one entry per CDR3 protein. The sample consists of 300,000 to 350,000 distinct CDR3 sequences, around 20% of them appearing once. The sample in question was PBMCs from blood, obtained approximately 20 months after vaccination. Receptors originate from a man aged 50-75 years who received an inactivated influenza vaccine. Each CDR3 is given with its conserved first and last residue. The D gene is left open where the match is weak. The size of a clone is reported for some rows only, either as once, few or many, or as a class for expanded clones.

V: TRBV7-3
D: .
size: few
J: TRBJ2-3
CDR3: CASSLLGGRPDTQYF
DNA: TGTGCCAGCAGCTTACTAGGGGGAAGGCCAGATACGCAGTATTTT

V: TRBV15
D: .
size: .
J: TRBJ1-1
CDR3: CATSRDQKNTEAFF
DNA: TGTGCCACCAGCAGAGATCAGAAGAACACTGAAGCTTTCTTT

V: TRBV6-5
D: TRBD1
size: few
J: TRBJ1-2
CDR3: CASSYSVGGTAGHGYTF
DNA: TGTGCCAGCAGTTACTCGGTTGGGGGGACAGCCGGGCATGGCTACACCTTC

V: TRBV25-1
D: .
size: .
J: TRBJ1-2
CDR3: CAGQLLYGYTF
DNA: TGTGCCGGGCAACTACTGTATGGCTACACCTTC

V: TRBV20-1
D: .
size: many
J: TRBJ1-4
CDR3: CSARGSNEKLFF
DNA: TGCAGTGCTAGAGGATCTAATGAAAAACTGTTTTTT

V: TRBV30
D: .
size: few
J: TRBJ1-5
CDR3: CAWSVQGYQPQHF
DNA: TGTGCCTGGAGTGTGCAGGGGTATCAGCCCCAGCATTTT

V: TRBV24-1
D: TRBD2
size: .
J: TRBJ2-1
CDR3: CATSDWRAGANEQFF
DNA: TGTGCCACCAGTGATTGGAGAGCGGGAGCCAATGAGCAGTTCTTC

V: TRBV30
D: .
size: few
J: TRBJ2-1
CDR3: CAWNDRPVRNEQFF
DNA: TGTGCCTGGAATGACAGGCCGGTAAGGAATGAGCAGTTCTTC

V: TRBV12-3/TRBV12-4
D: .
size: .
J: TRBJ2-5
CDR3: CASSFSQDGTQYF
DNA: TGTGCCAGCAGTTTCAGTCAGGACGGGACCCAGTACTTC

V: TRBV28
D: TRBD1
size: few
J: TRBJ1-5
CDR3: CASSLWGQGLEPQHF
DNA: TGTGCCAGCAGTTTATGGGGACAGGGGTTGGAGCCCCAGCATTTT

V: TRBV20-1
D: .
size: .
J: TRBJ2-3
CDR3: CSATPHRAGSSTDTQYF
DNA: TGCAGTGCTACCCCTCATAGGGCAGGGTCAAGCACAGATACGCAGTATTTT

V: TRBV5-6
D: .
size: .
J: TRBJ1-1
CDR3: CASSLRLRMNTEAFF
DNA: TGTGCCAGCAGCTTGCGCCTTCGCATGAACACTGAAGCTTTCTTT

V: TRBV5-6
D: .
size: medium-sized
J: TRBJ1-1
CDR3: CASSLPGGPEAFF
DNA: TGTGCCAGCAGCTTGCCCGGGGGCCCTGAAGCTTTCTTT

V: TRBV12-3/TRBV12-4
D: TRBD2
size: .
J: TRBJ2-3
CDR3: CASSSSGLAGGNTQYF
DNA: TGTGCCAGCAGTTCGTCGGGACTAGCGGGGGGGAATACGCAGTATTTT

V: TRBV20-1
D: .
size: .
J: TRBJ2-3
CDR3: CSQGNSLTDTQYF
DNA: TGCAGTCAGGGTAACAGCCTCACAGATACGCAGTATTTT

V: TRBV29-1
D: TRBD1
size: .
J: TRBJ2-5
CDR3: CSASTGTGGFETQYF
DNA: TGCAGCGCTAGCACCGGGACAGGCGGTTTCGAGACCCAGTACTTC

V: TRBV12-3/TRBV12-4
D: .
size: .
J: TRBJ2-7
CDR3: CASSLDQISYEQYF
DNA: TGTGCCAGCAGTTTGGACCAGATCTCCTACGAGCAGTACTTC

V: TRBV7-2
D: .
size: few
J: TRBJ2-1
CDR3: CASSYIGTEQFF
DNA: TGTGCCAGCAGTTATATAGGGACGGAGCAGTTCTTC

V: TRBV6-5
D: .
size: many
J: TRBJ1-2
CDR3: CASSSPDGNYGYTF
DNA: TGTGCCAGCAGTTCCCCCGACGGTAACTATGGCTACACCTTC

V: TRBV6-5
D: TRBD1
size: .
J: TRBJ2-1
CDR3: CASSLGTVLNNEQFF
DNA: TGTGCCAGCAGTTTAGGGACAGTGTTAAACAATGAGCAGTTCTTC

V: TRBV5-1
D: TRBD1
size: .
J: TRBJ2-7
CDR3: CASSLIGTAYEQYF
DNA: TGCGCCAGCAGCTTGATAGGGACAGCTTACGAGCAGTACTTC

V: TRBV20-1
D: .
size: .
J: TRBJ1-4
CDR3: CSAREGTGLFF
DNA: TGCAGTGCTAGAGAAGGCACAGGACTGTTTTTT

V: TRBV29-1
D: .
size: few
J: TRBJ1-5
CDR3: CSAGTFNQPQHF
DNA: TGCAGCGCCGGGACTTTTAATCAGCCCCAGCATTTT

V: TRBV3-1
D: .
size: .
J: TRBJ1-1
CDR3: CASSQDRPEMIGHTEAFF
DNA: TGTGCCAGCAGCCAAGATCGCCCAGAGATGATCGGGCACACTGAAGCTTTCTTT

V: TRBV12-3/TRBV12-4
D: TRBD1
size: .
J: TRBJ2-4
CDR3: CASSQTGVITKNIQYF
DNA: TGTGCCAGCAGTCAGACAGGGGTTATAACCAAAAACATTCAGTACTTC

V: TRBV28
D: .
size: .
J: TRBJ1-1
CDR3: CASRKDGPNTEAFF
DNA: TGTGCCAGCAGGAAGGACGGTCCTAACACTGAAGCTTTCTTT

V: TRBV28
D: .
size: .
J: TRBJ1-4
CDR3: CASSLWGRMEEKLFF
DNA: TGTGCCAGCAGTTTATGGGGGAGGATGGAGGAAAAACTGTTTTTT

V: TRBV7-9
D: TRBD2
size: few
J: TRBJ2-5
CDR3: CASSNPGTSGFGETQYF
DNA: TGTGCCAGCAGCAATCCCGGGACTAGCGGGTTCGGAGAGACCCAGTACTTC

V: TRBV20-1
D: .
size: few
J: TRBJ2-2
CDR3: CSARPRFRKSNTGELFF
DNA: TGCAGTGCTAGACCTCGTTTTAGGAAATCGAACACCGGGGAGCTGTTTTTT

V: TRBV12-3/TRBV12-4
D: TRBD1
size: many
J: TRBJ1-6
CDR3: CASSPGTGGGSPLHF
DNA: TGTGCCAGCAGTCCCGGGACAGGGGGTGGATCACCCCTCCACTTT

V: TRBV29-1
D: TRBD1
size: many
J: TRBJ1-1
CDR3: CSVSSGDSGWKAFF
DNA: TGCAGCGTCTCGAGTGGGGACAGTGGATGGAAAGCTTTCTTT

V: TRBV20-1
D: .
size: .
J: TRBJ1-4
CDR3: CSAADIPTNEKLFF
DNA: TGCAGTGCAGCGGACATCCCAACTAATGAAAAACTGTTTTTT

V: TRBV20-1
D: .
size: once
J: TRBJ2-1
CDR3: CSARDGGQLSMEQFF
DNA: TGCAGTGCTAGGGACGGAGGACAGCTTTCAATGGAGCAGTTCTTC

V: TRBV29-1
D: .
size: .
J: TRBJ2-1
CDR3: CSVPRGEGGNEQFF
DNA: TGCAGCGTCCCCAGGGGGGAGGGGGGCAATGAGCAGTTCTTC

V: TRBV20-1
D: .
size: many
J: TRBJ1-6
CDR3: CSARDPDQGSSPLHF
DNA: TGCAGTGCTAGAGATCCGGACCAGGGTAGTTCACCCCTCCACTTT

V: TRBV6-2/TRBV6-3
D: TRBD1
size: .
J: TRBJ2-7
CDR3: CASSYGGTGSYEQYF
DNA: TGTGCCAGCAGTTACGGGGGGACAGGGAGCTACGAGCAGTACTTC

V: TRBV28
D: TRBD1
size: few
J: TRBJ2-7
CDR3: CASSWTGGLPSLYEQYF
DNA: TGTGCCAGCAGCTGGACAGGGGGCCTACCGTCCCTCTACGAGCAGTACTTC

V: TRBV29-1
D: TRBD1
size: few
J: TRBJ2-5
CDR3: CSVEGTGTGWRETQYF
DNA: TGCAGCGTTGAGGGGACAGGGACCGGATGGAGAGAGACCCAGTACTTC

V: TRBV7-6
D: TRBD1
size: .
J: TRBJ1-5
CDR3: CASSEGARGSNQPQHF
DNA: TGTGCCAGCAGCGAGGGGGCCAGGGGTAGCAATCAGCCCCAGCATTTT

V: TRBV28
D: TRBD1
size: few
J: TRBJ1-2
CDR3: CASSLSLGGPTF
DNA: TGTGCCAGCAGTTTATCATTAGGGGGCCCCACCTTC

V: TRBV2
D: TRBD1
size: few
J: TRBJ2-5
CDR3: CASRTGQGVLAQYF
DNA: TGTGCCAGCAGGACCGGACAGGGGGTTTTGGCCCAGTACTTC

V: TRBV20-1
D: .
size: .
J: TRBJ2-5
CDR3: CSASPRSSGETQYF
DNA: TGCAGTGCTAGTCCCAGGTCTTCGGGGGAGACCCAGTACTTC

V: TRBV7-2
D: .
size: few
J: TRBJ2-3
CDR3: CASSSQGLSDTQYF
DNA: TGTGCCAGCAGCTCCCAGGGTTTGTCAGATACGCAGTATTTT

V: TRBV12-3/TRBV12-4
D: TRBD1
size: many
J: TRBJ1-2
CDR3: CASSLTGSANYGYTF
DNA: TGTGCCAGCAGCCTGACAGGGTCAGCTAACTATGGCTACACCTTC

V: TRBV18
D: .
size: many
J: TRBJ1-1
CDR3: CASSPSGSGAEAFF
DNA: TGTGCCAGCTCACCAAGTGGGAGCGGGGCTGAAGCTTTCTTT

V: TRBV20-1
D: .
size: few
J: TRBJ1-1
CDR3: CSARYGGNTEAFF
DNA: TGCAGTGCTAGATACGGGGGGAACACTGAAGCTTTCTTT

V: TRBV11-2
D: .
size: few
J: TRBJ1-3
CDR3: CASRRTRASGNTIYF
DNA: TGTGCCAGCAGACGAACAAGGGCCTCTGGAAACACCATATATTTT

V: TRBV6-2/TRBV6-3
D: .
size: few
J: TRBJ1-5
CDR3: CASSYDSLGIESQHF
DNA: TGTGCCAGCAGTTACGACAGTCTGGGAATCGAGTCCCAGCATTTT

V: TRBV27
D: .
size: .
J: TRBJ2-7
CDR3: CASSFIAGEIYEQYF
DNA: TGTGCCAGCAGTTTTATTGCGGGTGAGATCTACGAGCAGTACTTC

V: TRBV5-6
D: .
size: .
J: TRBJ1-2
CDR3: CASSLGTAANYGYTF
DNA: TGTGCCAGCAGCTTGGGGACAGCGGCGAACTATGGCTACACCTTC

V: TRBV11-2
D: TRBD2
size: few
J: TRBJ2-3
CDR3: CASSLWTSGSSDTQYF
DNA: TGTGCCAGCAGCTTATGGACTAGCGGGAGTTCAGATACGCAGTATTTT

V: TRBV6-1
D: .
size: .
J: TRBJ1-3
CDR3: CASSWAEDSGNTIYF
DNA: TGTGCCAGCAGCTGGGCAGAGGACTCTGGAAACACCATATATTTT

V: TRBV4-1
D: .
size: many
J: TRBJ2-4
CDR3: CASSQGELLGVAKNIQYF
DNA: TGCGCCAGCAGCCAAGGGGAATTGTTGGGTGTGGCCAAAAACATTCAGTACTTC

V: TRBV28
D: .
size: .
J: TRBJ1-5
CDR3: CASMMLLSNQPQHF
DNA: TGTGCCAGCATGATGCTTCTTAGCAATCAGCCCCAGCATTTT

V: TRBV6-6
D: .
size: .
J: TRBJ1-1
CDR3: CASSYLHSTEAFF
DNA: TGTGCCAGCAGTTACTTGCATAGCACTGAAGCTTTCTTT

V: TRBV9
D: .
size: .
J: TRBJ2-1
CDR3: CASSGFGSTYNEQFF
DNA: TGTGCCAGCAGCGGTTTCGGATCGACCTACAATGAGCAGTTCTTC

V: TRBV18
D: .
size: .
J: TRBJ2-4
CDR3: CASSLRTALCKNIQYF
DNA: TGTGCCAGCTCACTCCGGACAGCTCTATGCAAAAACATTCAGTACTTC